A selection of T cell receptor beta chains follows, all from one sample in a study of T cell responses to AZD1222 COVID-19 vaccine. The method was immunoSEQ multiplex PCR; TCRdb's version includes in-frame clones alone and lacks a portion of them. The sample shows around 160,000 clones, about 90% of them seen only once. The starting material was peripheral blood, obtained on day 0 of AZD1222 vaccination. The receptors were gathered from an adult in good health. The CDR3 runs from the conserved cysteine through the conserved F or W. A D gene is named only where the DNA matches it firmly. Size is omitted from some rows. Given values are once, few, many or a class for expanded clones.

size,D,V,J,DNA,CDR3
once,-,TRBV4-1,TRBJ1-5,TGCGCCAGCAGCCAAGAACGGGCAGATCGGCCCCAGCATTTT,CASSQERADRPQHF
-,-,TRBV4-3,TRBJ1-1,TGCGCCAGCAGCCAAGACAGGAACACTGAAGCTTTCTTT,CASSQDRNTEAFF
-,-,TRBV18,TRBJ2-2,TGTGCCAGCTCACCACCGCGGGGACAGGGTTCGTTTGTCGGACTAGCAGTCGGCGGGGAGCTGTTTTTT,CASSPPRGQGSFVGLAVGGELFF
-,-,TRBV6-5,TRBJ1-5,TGTGCCAGCAGTTCGGGTGGCAATCAGCCCCAGCATTTT,CASSSGGNQPQHF
-,-,TRBV28,TRBJ2-3,TGTGCCAGCAGTTTTCGACTACTGGGTACGCAGTATTTT,CASSFRLLGTQYF
once,-,TRBV14,TRBJ1-3,TGTGCCAGCAGCCAAGGGTCCATCTCTGGAAACACCATATATTTT,CASSQGSISGNTIYF
-,-,TRBV4-3,TRBJ1-2,TGCGCCAGCAGCCAAGATCCCCAGAATAACTATGGCTACACCTTC,CASSQDPQNNYGYTF
once,-,TRBV9,TRBJ2-7,TGTGCCAGCAGCGTAGCTGGTACGTTCGAGCAGTACTTC,CASSVAGTFEQYF
-,-,TRBV27,TRBJ2-3,TGTGCCAGCAGTTTAGGAGTACTCAGCACAGATACGCAGTATTTT,CASSLGVLSTDTQYF
-,-,TRBV15,TRBJ2-1,TGTGCCACCAGCAGAGGGAGGATCCAGACTGAGCAGTTCTTC,CATSRGRIQTEQFF
-,-,TRBV18,TRBJ1-1,TGTGCCAGCTCACCACCCCGGGACGGGACTGAAGCTTTCTTT,CASSPPRDGTEAFF
-,-,TRBV9,TRBJ1-4,TGTGCCAGCAGCGTAGGCAGTAATGAAAAACTGTTTTTT,CASSVGSNEKLFF
-,-,TRBV10-3,TRBJ2-7,TGTGCCATCAGTGACGGCGGAGGGGGCTACGAGCAGTACTTC,CAISDGGGGYEQYF
-,TRBD1,TRBV5-1,TRBJ1-1,TGCGCCAGCAACCGGGACAGCGGGAACACTGAAGCTTTCTTT,CASNRDSGNTEAFF
-,TRBD1,TRBV6-2/TRBV6-3,TRBJ2-1,TGTGCCAGCAGTACCCTGGGACAGGGTGGAAAGTTCTTC,CASSTLGQGGKFF
-,-,TRBV9,TRBJ1-5,TGTGCCAGCAGCGTTTCCGGGAACAATCAGCCCCAGCATTTT,CASSVSGNNQPQHF
-,-,TRBV6-6,TRBJ1-3,TGTGCCAGCAGTGGGGCGGACAGCCGCTCTGGAAACACCATATATTTT,CASSGADSRSGNTIYF
-,-,TRBV27,TRBJ2-7,TGTGCCAGCAGTCTAGTCGGGGCTATATCCTACGAGCAGTACTTC,CASSLVGAISYEQYF